The 2 T cell receptor beta chains below were found in one sample sequenced in a study of T cells after yellow fever vaccination. TCRdb used MiXCR to reprocess the 5' RACE reads, holding one entry per CDR3 protein. This table has hundreds of thousands of distinct CDR3 sequences, 13% appearing once. Sequenced here: PBMCs, sampled on the day of the yellow fever booster vaccination. The receptors shown here come from a man aged 30-40 years who received the YFV17D yellow fever vaccine.

Concerning this clonotype itself: Being one base from a much bigger clone, this may be a read error. The rearrangement links TRBV5-1 to TRBJ2-7; 9 nucleotides align to TRBD1. CDR3 length equals 14 residues. Germline CDR1 and CDR2: SGHRS and YFSETQ. As DNA, the CDR3 is TGCACCAGCAGCCAGGGACAGGGCGGCTACGAGCAGTACTTC. It is translated as CTSSQGQGGYEQYF.

The chain links TRBV7-9 to TRBJ1-3; D not resolved. CDR3 size: 12 residues. V was pared by 5 bases and J by 3 bases, with 5 bases between. Germline CDR1 SEHNR, CDR2 FQNEAQ (reference sequence). Here the CDR3 reads CASSAGGNTIYF. The CDR3 region has the DNA TGTGCCAGCAGCGCGGGTGGAAACACCATATATTTT.